Presented here are 15 T cell receptor beta chains from one specimen sequenced in a study of cytomegalovirus exposure and HLA in healthy donors. Profiled with immunoSEQ multiplex PCR; TCRdb holds only in-frame clones, not every one. The repertoire holds about 280,000 clones, with 88% as singletons. The sample comprised PBMCs. Receptors were obtained from a woman under 30 in good health and CMV-seronegative.

This chain connects TRBV7-9 to TRBJ2-7, with D hard to call. The CDR3 spans 13 residues. Deletions cut 3 bases from V and 4 bases from J, with 10 bases between. The germline V gene encodes CDR1 SEHNR and CDR2 FQNEAQ (reference sequence). CDR3 DNA: TGTGCCAGCAGCTTCTCAGGCCGTTACGAGCAGTACTTC. Its protein is CASSFSGRYEQYF.

This rearrangement joins TRBV19 to TRBJ2-1; TRBD2 matches at 10 bases. Germline V lookup: CDR1 LNHDA, CDR2 SQIVND (reference sequence). V trimming: 7 bases; J trimming: 9 bases; junction bases outside the gene matches: 15. There are 16 residues in the CDR3. The CDR3, as DNA: TGTGCCAGTACCCTCCGAGTAGCGGGAGGAGTTGGTGAGCAGTTCTTC. Protein sequence: CASTLRVAGGVGEQFF.

There are many counts of this clone. The V and J genes are TRBV7-3 and TRBJ2-3; possibly TRBD2 for D (5 bases). CDR1 is SGHTA, CDR2 FQGTGA, per germline. Trimming shortened V by 3 bases and J by 2 bases, and 12 bases separated the two germline ends. The CDR3 sequence is 15 residues long. CDR3 in DNA: TGTGCCAGCAGCTTTGTGCCGGGAACCACAGATACGCAGTATTTT. It codes for CASSFVPGTTDTQYF.

The rearrangement joins TRBV5-1 to TRBJ2-7; 8 positions match TRBD2. Germline V lookup: CDR1 SGHRS, CDR2 YFSETQ. V was pared by 0 bases and J by 3 bases, with 8 bases of the junction left unmatched. CDR3 length: 16 amino acids. DNA of the CDR3: TGCGCCAGCAGCTTGGCCCCAGCGGGAGCGGGCTACGAGCAGTACTTC. Its protein is CASSLAPAGAGYEQYF.

This clone was picked up one time. The chain joins TRBV23-1 to TRBJ2-7, with D unresolved. TRBV23-1 is an ORF, with its function uncertain. CDR3 length: 16 amino acids. Between the trimmed V and J ends, which lost 0 bases and 1 base, there was a span of 13 bases. DNA for the CDR3: TGCGCCAGCAGTCAATCGCCAGCGCGTAGGTCCTACGAGCAGTACTTC. Its translation: CASSQSPARRSYEQYF.

This chain links TRBV4-1 with TRBJ2-1; TRBD1 agrees at 10 bases. There are 14 residues in the CDR3. CDR1 is MGHRA and CDR2 is YSYEKL in the germline V gene. J gave up 6 bases and V 1 base, and 0 bases lay outside the gene matches. The CDR3 protein is CASSQGTGGNEQFF. In DNA, the CDR3 is TGCGCCAGCAGCCAAGGGACAGGGGGCAATGAGCAGTTCTTC.

This chain uses TRBV5-1 with TRBJ2-2; 14 bases match TRBD2. The ends lost 4 bases at V and 6 bases at J; junction bases unmatched: 11. This CDR3 has 18 amino acids. The V gene's germline CDR1 is SGHRS and CDR2 YFSETQ. CDR3 amino acids: CASSATGLAGASSGELFF. CDR3 sequence (DNA): TGCGCCAGCAGCGCCACGGGACTAGCGGGAGCCTCTTCCGGGGAGCTGTTTTTT.

The chain carries TRBV6-1 and TRBJ2-2; D is unclear. V was pared by 1 base and J by 5 bases, with 5 bases between. The length of the CDR3 is 13 residues. Germline V gene lookup returns CDR1 MNHNS and CDR2 SASEGT. The CDR3 nucleotides read TGTGCCAGCAGTGAAGTAGTTACCGGGGAGCTGTTTTTT. Translating it yields CASSEVVTGELFF.

This clone has a handful of counts. J is TRBJ2-5 and V is TRBV25-1, with TRBD2 identical over 9 bases. The trim removed 3 bases at V and 1 base at J, leaving 3 bases unmatched. CDR1 and CDR2 (germline): MGHDK, SYGVNS. The CDR3 covers 15 residues. CDR3 loop: CASSEPTSGQETQYF. CDR3 nucleotides: TGTGCCAGCAGTGAGCCGACTAGCGGCCAAGAGACCCAGTACTTC. The full variable domain, its missing parts supplied by reference TRBV25-1 and TRBJ2-5, is EADIYQTPRYLVIGTGKKITLECSQTMGHDKMYWYQQDPGMELHLIHYSYGVNSTEKGDLSSESTVSRIRTEHFPLTLESARPSHTSQYLCASSEPTSGQETQYFGPGTRLLVL.

V usage is TRBV28 and J usage is TRBJ1-2; 12 bases map to TRBD1. The CDR3 totals 21 residues. After removal of 3 bases from V and 8 bases from J, the junction contained 25 bases not matched to a gene. Germline V gene data show CDR1 as MDHEN and CDR2 as SYDVKM. The CDR3 loop is CASSFTRPGTGGAVRIYGYTF. CDR3 nucleotides: TGTGCCAGCAGTTTTACCCGTCCCGGGACAGGGGGCGCAGTCCGCATATACGGCTACACCTTC.

The chain uses TRBV4-1 and TRBJ2-3, with TRBD1 as a possible D gene (6 bases). The V end was cut by 0 bases, the J end by 0 bases, with 10 bases between. The CDR3 runs 16 residues. In germline, CDR1 is MGHRA, CDR2 YSYEKL. The CDR3 loop is CASSQDRQASTDTQYF. The CDR3 bases are TGCGCCAGCAGCCAAGATCGACAGGCTAGCACAGATACGCAGTATTTT.

This clone was recorded once. The chain has TRBV7-9 and TRBJ2-3; maybe TRBD2 (7 bases). The germline V gene encodes CDR1 SEHNR and CDR2 FQNEAQ (reference sequence). The CDR3 length is 19 residues. V lost 4 bases and J 1 base, leaving 24 bases between the germline ends. DNA of the CDR3: TGTGCCAGCAGCTCCCGCTTTCGGAGGGAGGGGGGCGGCACAGATACGCAGTATTTT. It codes for CASSSRFRREGGGTDTQYF.

The gene calls are TRBV2 and TRBJ2-2; 8 bases fit TRBD2. V was pared by 6 bases and J by 4 bases, with 10 bases of the junction left unmatched. The length of the CDR3 is 16 residues. The germline V gene has CDR1 SNHLY and CDR2 FYNNEI. The CDR3 sequence is CASSRNSGMGTGELFF. CDR3 nucleotide sequence: TGTGCCAGCAGCCGGAATAGCGGGATGGGCACCGGGGAGCTGTTTTTT.

V is TRBV2 and J is TRBJ1-2; the D is unclear. V lost 1 base and J lost 0, with 9 bases in between. CDR3 size: 15 residues. CDR1 and CDR2 (germline): SNHLY, FYNNEI. The CDR3 here is CASSEGRLTNYGYTF. In nucleotides, the CDR3 is TGTGCCAGCAGTGAAGGCAGGTTGACTAACTATGGCTACACCTTC.

This clone appeared a single time. The V gene is TRBV2, the J gene TRBJ1-5; D is unresolved. Deletions cut 6 bases from V and 11 bases from J, with 11 bases between. Looked up from germline, CDR1 is SNHLY and CDR2 is FYNNEI. The CDR3 runs to 11 residues. The CDR3 DNA follows: TGTGCCAGCAGGATGGAGCAAACCCAGCATTTT. It specifies CASRMEQTQHF.